The sequence of this TCR beta chain was determined in a study of CD8 T cells in Susac syndrome (dated by TCRdb to about 2019). Turning to the overall study: Whether CD8+ T cell activation and differentiation in Susac syndrome was antigen driven was tested using repertoire sequencing. Clonality of the CD8+ T cell repertoire was compared between eleven to twelve healthy donors, roughly 14 Susac syndrome patients and some 15 multiple sclerosis patients. Beyond this particular receptor, the publication reports: The TCR sequencing and HLA analysis was acknowledged to have included a relatively small number of individuals.

As to this clonotype: Its binding antigen is unknown. Base qualities are not provided; no much larger clone lies one nucleotide away.

Peripheral blood CD8+ and CD4+ T cells from healthy donors, Susac syndrome patients and multiple sclerosis patients were profiled using high-throughput TCR beta sequencing. Multiple sclerosis controls were treatment-naive patients with stable or active relapsing-remitting disease fulfilling revised McDonald criteria. Bulk CD8+ and CD4+ T cells were purified magnetically by negative isolation, whereas CD8+ TEMRA cells were enriched by FACS. Blood was collected in EDTA tubes and processed within 24 hours, with PBMCs isolated through density gradient centrifugation. PBMCs intended for TCR sequencing were cryopreserved in liquid nitrogen and were subsequently thawed in a 37 degrees C water bath. The sorted or isolated CD4+, CD8+ and CD8+ TEMRA cells had a purity of 90% or higher. RNA was extracted with the RNeasy kit and roughly 0.45 to 1 ug was reverse transcribed using random hexamers. The immunoSEQ multiplex PCR assay, which covers 54 Vbeta and 13 Jbeta segments, was used to amplify TCR beta CDR3 regions. Bias from PCR amplification was corrected by using a synthetic template baseline for primer optimization and for computational correction. The paper's data handling went like this. Reads were annotated to V, D and J genes according to IMGT and were analyzed with immunoSEQ Analyzer, with only productive sequences retained. Clonality was computed as one minus Shannon entropy normalized by log2 of the number of productive unique sequences. For each patient and control, public and private clones were evaluated within the 100 most prevalent clones. Clones were defined as Susac-specific if absent from the healthy and MS cohorts, from around 1,000 published viral clones and from other ImmuneACCESS disease sequences. TCRdb took the public reads, trimmed them with fastp at Q25, ran MiXCR for clone calling and kept in-frame beta chains. Each entry is one CDR3 protein sequence, shown with its most common DNA and genes. TCRdb, not the original authors, processed these V and J calls. In this sample the table shows 170,000 or so distinct CDR3 sequences, 90% to 95% of which occur a single time. The biggest ten clones account for 0.15% to 0.2% of the sample.

The germline V gene (reference sequence) specifies MNHEY as CDR1 and SMNVEV as CDR2. V ends up 8 bases short and J 6 bases short, with an unmatched junction base count of 7. The CDR3 measures 12 amino acids from cysteine to phenylalanine. The sequence is cut down to CDR3 DNA, 36 bases in frame from base 1. Sequenced material: CD8+ T cells from PBMCs. This sequence was found in a human donor with multiple sclerosis. The receptor chain draws on TRBV27 and TRBJ2-7, and 7 junction bases match TRBD1. The CDR3 protein sequence reads: CASGLTGVEQYF. The sequenced DNA: TGTGCCAGCGGTCTAACAGGGGTCGAGCAGTACTTC.